This T cell receptor (beta chain) originates from a study of regulatory T cells in long-lasting Graves disease. Study-level findings and limits: Persistent patients had a count of shared public clonotypes (around 2,700) that exceeded that of new patients (approximately 920).

This clonotype showed up many times. No antigen is known for it. Germline CDR1 and CDR2: SGDLS and YYNGEE. The V gene lost 0 bases and the J gene lost 4 bases, with 16 bases spanning the gap. This CDR3 region has 16 residues. Relying on iRepertoire HTBI primers and Arm-PCR of CDR3 regions, the team built TCR beta libraries. TCRdb called the multiplex PCR reads again in MiXCR, with one record for every CDR3 protein. The sample consists of 450,000 to 650,000 distinct CDR3 sequences, about 16% of them appearing once. The time point here: newly diagnosed GD, antithyroid drugs for less than 3 months. PBMC RNA served as the TCR library source. From each patient, about 8.5 milliliters of peripheral blood was drawn and collected into an EDTA anticoagulant tube. The data also belong to a second study, concerning T cells in Graves' hyperthyroidism and ophthalmopathy.

This TCR derives from a woman aged 35-65 years with Graves disease. V gene TRBV9 combines with J gene TRBJ2-5, with D maybe TRBD2 (5 bases). The material was peripheral blood mononuclear cells (PBMCs), obtained at new diagnosis, from a patient treated with antithyroid drugs. CDR3 in amino acids: CASSVATRGGGETQYF. CDR3 bases: TGTGCCAGCAGCGTAGCTACAAGAGGTGGAGGAGAGACCCAGTACTTC. The whole variable domain, remainder taken from reference TRBV9 and TRBJ2-5, is DSGVTQTPKHLITATGQRVTLRCSPRSGDLSVYWYQQSLDQGLQFLIQYYNGEERAKGNILERFSAQQFPDLHSELNLSSLELGDSALYFCASSVATRGGGETQYFGPGTRLLVL.